This T cell receptor beta chain is drawn from a study of radiotherapy plus CTLA-4 blockade in lung cancer. For the study at large: Overall, 15% to 20% of patients showed an objective response, while 25% to 40% attained disease control.

With regard to this clone: Its specificity is unknown.

CTLA-4 blockade with ipilimumab, together with focal radiation, was given to patients with chemo-refractory metastatic non-small-cell lung cancer. Sequencing was performed with immunoSEQ multiplex PCR; in TCRdb, only in-frame clones are kept and a portion is missing. The table shows tens of thousands of clones, with approximately 78% occurring only once. The study, taken as a whole, reports: TCR clones originating in tumors grew in number in blood after radiotherapy plus ipilimumab. Interferon-beta, together with early blood T cell clone dynamics, reportedly best predicted response.

Germline values: CDR1 GTSNPN, CDR2 SVGIG (reference sequence). V was pared by 5 bases and J by 3 bases, with 25 bases between. The CDR3 runs to 18 residues. The material sequenced was peripheral blood, taken from a patient treated with radiotherapy plus ipilimumab. This clonotype originated in a human donor with non-small cell lung cancer who had a complete response to radiotherapy plus ipilimumab. The chain employs TRBV30 and TRBJ1-4; tentative D call: TRBD1 (6 bases). The CDR3, as DNA: TGTGCCTGGGGTAGGCCTGGGGGGCTCTACTCCTCTAATGAAAAACTGTTTTTT. It codes for CAWGRPGGLYSSNEKLFF.